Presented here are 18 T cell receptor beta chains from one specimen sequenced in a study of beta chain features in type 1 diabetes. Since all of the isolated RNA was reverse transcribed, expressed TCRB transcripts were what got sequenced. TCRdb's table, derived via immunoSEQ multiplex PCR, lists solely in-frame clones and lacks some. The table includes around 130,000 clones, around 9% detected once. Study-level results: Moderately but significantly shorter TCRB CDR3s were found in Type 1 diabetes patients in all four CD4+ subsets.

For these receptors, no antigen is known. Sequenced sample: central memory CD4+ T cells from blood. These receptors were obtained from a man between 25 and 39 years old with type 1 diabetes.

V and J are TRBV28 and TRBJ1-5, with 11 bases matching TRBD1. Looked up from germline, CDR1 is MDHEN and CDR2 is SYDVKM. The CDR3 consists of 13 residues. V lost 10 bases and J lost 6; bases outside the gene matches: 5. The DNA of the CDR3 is TGTGCCACTCAGGGACAGGGGGGTCAGCCCCAGCATTTT. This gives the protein CATQGQGGQPQHF.

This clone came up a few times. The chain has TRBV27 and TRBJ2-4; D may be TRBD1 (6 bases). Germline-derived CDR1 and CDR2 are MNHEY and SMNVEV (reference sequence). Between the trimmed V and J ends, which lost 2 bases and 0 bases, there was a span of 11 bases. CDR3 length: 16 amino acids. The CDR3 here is CASSLRWGQAKNIQYF. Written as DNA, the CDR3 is TGTGCCAGCAGTTTAAGGTGGGGGCAAGCCAAAAACATTCAGTACTTC.

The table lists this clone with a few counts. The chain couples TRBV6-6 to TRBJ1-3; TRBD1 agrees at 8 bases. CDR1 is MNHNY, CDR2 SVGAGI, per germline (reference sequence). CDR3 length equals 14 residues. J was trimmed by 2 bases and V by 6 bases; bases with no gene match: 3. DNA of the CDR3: TGTGCCAGCAGGGACAGGGAAACTGGAAACACCATATATTTT. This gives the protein CASRDRETGNTIYF.

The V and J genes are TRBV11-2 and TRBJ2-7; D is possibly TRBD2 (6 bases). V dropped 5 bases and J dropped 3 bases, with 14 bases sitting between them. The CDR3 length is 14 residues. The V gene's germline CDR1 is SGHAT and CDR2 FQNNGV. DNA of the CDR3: TGTGCCAGCAGCGCCAGGACTATTGGCTACGAGCAGTACTTC. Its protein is CASSARTIGYEQYF.

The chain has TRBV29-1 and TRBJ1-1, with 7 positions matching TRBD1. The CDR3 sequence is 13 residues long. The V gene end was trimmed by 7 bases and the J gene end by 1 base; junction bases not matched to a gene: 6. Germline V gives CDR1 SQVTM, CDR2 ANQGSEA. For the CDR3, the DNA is TGCAGCGCCCGGGGACAGCAGAACACTGAAGCTTTCTTT. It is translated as CSARGQQNTEAFF.

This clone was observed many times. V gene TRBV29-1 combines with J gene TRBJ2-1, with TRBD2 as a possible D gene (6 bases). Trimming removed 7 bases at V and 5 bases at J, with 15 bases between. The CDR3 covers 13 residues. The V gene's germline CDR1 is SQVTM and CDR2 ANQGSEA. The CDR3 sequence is CSAPREDDNEQFF. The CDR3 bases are TGCAGCGCTCCAAGGGAGGACGACAATGAGCAGTTCTTC.

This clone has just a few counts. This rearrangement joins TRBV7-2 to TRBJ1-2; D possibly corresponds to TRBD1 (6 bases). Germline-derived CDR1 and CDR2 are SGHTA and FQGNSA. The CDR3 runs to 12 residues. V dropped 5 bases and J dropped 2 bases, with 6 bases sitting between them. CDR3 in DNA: TGTGCCAGCAGCACAGGGAACTATGGCTACACCTTC. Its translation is CASSTGNYGYTF. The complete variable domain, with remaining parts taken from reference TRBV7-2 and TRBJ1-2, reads GAGVSQSPSNKVTEKGKDVELRCDPISGHTALYWYRQSLGQGLEFLIYFQGNSAPDKSGLPSDRFSAERTGGSVSTLTIQRTQQEDSAVYLCASSTGNYGYTFGSGTRLTVV.

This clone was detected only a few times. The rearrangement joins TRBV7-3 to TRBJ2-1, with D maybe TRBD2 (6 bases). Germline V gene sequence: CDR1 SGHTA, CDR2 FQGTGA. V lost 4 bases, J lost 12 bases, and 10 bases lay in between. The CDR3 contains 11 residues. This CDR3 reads CASSSGGGQFF. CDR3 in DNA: TGTGCCAGCAGCTCCGGGGGTGGGCAGTTCTTC.

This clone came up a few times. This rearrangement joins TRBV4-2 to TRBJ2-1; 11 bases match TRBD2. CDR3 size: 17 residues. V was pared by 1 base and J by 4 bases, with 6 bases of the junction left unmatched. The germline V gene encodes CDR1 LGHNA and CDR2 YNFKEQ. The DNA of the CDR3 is TGTGCCAGCAGCCAAGTGACTAGCGGGGCATGGTACAATGAGCAGTTCTTC. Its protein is CASSQVTSGAWYNEQFF.

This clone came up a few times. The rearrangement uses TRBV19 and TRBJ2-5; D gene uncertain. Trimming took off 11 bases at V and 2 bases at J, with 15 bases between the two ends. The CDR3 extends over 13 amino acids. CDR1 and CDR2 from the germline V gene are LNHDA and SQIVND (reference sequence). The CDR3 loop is CASADQVQETQYF. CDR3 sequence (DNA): TGTGCCTCCGCCGATCAGGTTCAAGAGACCCAGTACTTC.

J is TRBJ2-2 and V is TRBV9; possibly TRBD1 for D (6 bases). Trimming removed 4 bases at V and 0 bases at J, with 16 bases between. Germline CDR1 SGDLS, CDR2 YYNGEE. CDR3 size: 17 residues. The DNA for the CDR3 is TGTGCCAGCAGCTCCCCGAACACAGGGTCGAACACCGGGGAGCTGTTTTTT. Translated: CASSSPNTGSNTGELFF.

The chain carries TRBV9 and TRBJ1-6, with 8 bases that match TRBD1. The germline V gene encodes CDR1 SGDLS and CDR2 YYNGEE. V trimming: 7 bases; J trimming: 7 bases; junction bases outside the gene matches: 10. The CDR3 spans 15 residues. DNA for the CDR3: TGTGCCAGCCAGGGGGGGACAGGCCCGAATTCACCCCTCCACTTT. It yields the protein CASQGGTGPNSPLHF.

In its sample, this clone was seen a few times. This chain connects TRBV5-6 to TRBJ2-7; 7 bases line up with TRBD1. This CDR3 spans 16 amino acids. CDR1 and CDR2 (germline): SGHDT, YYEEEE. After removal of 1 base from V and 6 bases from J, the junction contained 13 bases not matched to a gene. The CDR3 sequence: CASSLRVDRVQIEQYF. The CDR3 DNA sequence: TGTGCCAGCAGCTTGCGGGTCGACAGGGTCCAGATCGAGCAGTACTTC.

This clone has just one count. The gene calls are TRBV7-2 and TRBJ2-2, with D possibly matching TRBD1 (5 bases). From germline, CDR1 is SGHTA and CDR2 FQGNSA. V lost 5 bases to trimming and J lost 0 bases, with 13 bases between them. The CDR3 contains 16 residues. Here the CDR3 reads CASSPQGGTNTGELFF. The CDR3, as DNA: TGTGCCAGCAGCCCGCAGGGCGGAACGAACACCGGGGAGCTGTTTTTT. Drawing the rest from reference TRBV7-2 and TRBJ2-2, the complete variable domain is GAGVSQSPSNKVTEKGKDVELRCDPISGHTALYWYRQSLGQGLEFLIYFQGNSAPDKSGLPSDRFSAERTGGSVSTLTIQRTQQEDSAVYLCASSPQGGTNTGELFFGEGSRLTVL.

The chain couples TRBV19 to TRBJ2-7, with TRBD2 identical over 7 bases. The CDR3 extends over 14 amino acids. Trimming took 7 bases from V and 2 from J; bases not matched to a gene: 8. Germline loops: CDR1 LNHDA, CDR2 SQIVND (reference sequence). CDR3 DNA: TGTGCCAGTAATGACGGGGGGTTAACCTACGAGCAGTACTTC. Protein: CASNDGGLTYEQYF.

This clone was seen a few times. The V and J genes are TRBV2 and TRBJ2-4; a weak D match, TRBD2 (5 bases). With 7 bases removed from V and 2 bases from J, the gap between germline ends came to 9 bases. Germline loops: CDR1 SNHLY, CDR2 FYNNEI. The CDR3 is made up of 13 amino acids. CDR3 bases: TGTGCCAGCAACGAGGGAACCAAAAACATTCAGTACTTC. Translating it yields CASNEGTKNIQYF.

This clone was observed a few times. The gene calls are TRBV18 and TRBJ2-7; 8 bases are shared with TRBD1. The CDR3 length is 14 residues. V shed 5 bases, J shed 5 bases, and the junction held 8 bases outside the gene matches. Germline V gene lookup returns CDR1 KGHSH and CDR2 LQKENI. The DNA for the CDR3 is TGTGCCAGCTCAACTCGGACAGGGAACGACGAGCAGTACTTC. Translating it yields CASSTRTGNDEQYF.

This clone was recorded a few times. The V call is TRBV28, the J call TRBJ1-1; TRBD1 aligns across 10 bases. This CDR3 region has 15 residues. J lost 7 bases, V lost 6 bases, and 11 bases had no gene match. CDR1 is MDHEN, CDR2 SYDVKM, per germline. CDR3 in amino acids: CASSDRGRRIGEAFF. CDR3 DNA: TGTGCCAGCAGCGACAGGGGGCGGCGGATCGGTGAAGCTTTCTTT.